This TCR beta chain was sequenced during a study of blood T cell repertoires in COVID-19. About the research overall: Samples came from the United States, Italy and Spain, spanning acute and convalescent COVID-19.

Trimming at V came to 8 bases and at J to 4 bases, leaving 8 bases not matched to a gene. Germline V lookup: CDR1 SNHLY, CDR2 FYNNEI. This CDR3 region has 15 residues. The table came from immunoSEQ multiplex PCR; TCRdb's copy has only in-frame clones and leaves some out. The sample carries about 120,000 clones, about 80% recorded once. This clone was seen a handful of times. This TCR derives from a human donor in a cohort sampled during active COVID-19. The chain couples TRBV2 to TRBJ1-6, with 7 bases matching TRBD1. Sequencing was done on a sample of peripheral blood. The CDR3 DNA is TGTGCCAGCTCAAACAGGGGACCGTATAATTCACCCCTCCACTTT. This encodes CASSNRGPYNSPLHF.